Sequencing of this T cell receptor beta chain was carried out in a study of T cells and copy number aberrations in small-cell lung cancer. The J segment lost 9 bases and the V segment lost 4 bases, leaving 5 bases of the junction unmatched. The CDR3 runs 14 residues. In germline, CDR1 is SNHLY, CDR2 FYNNEI. The data were produced by immunoSEQ multiplex PCR, yet TCRdb's version contains in-frame clones alone and is incomplete. The sample lists roughly 8,900 clones; nearly 80% were seen once. The origin of this receptor is a man aged 60 to 75 with small cell lung cancer. The rearrangement joins TRBV2 to TRBJ1-5; 11 nucleotides line up with TRBD1. The sample comprised normal tissue next to the tumor. The CDR3 loop reads CASSVIGTGGPQHF. CDR3 in DNA: TGTGCCAGCAGTGTTATTGGGACAGGGGGGCCCCAGCATTTT.